These T cell receptor beta chains were read from a single sample in a study of blood T cell repertoires in COVID-19. The assay was immunoSEQ multiplex PCR, and TCRdb's table has in-frame clones only and misses some. The sample consists of about 180,000 clones, approximately 80% of them appearing once. Sequencing input: PBMCs or T cells enriched from blood (not recorded which). These receptors were collected from a man between 60 and 75 years old who had been exposed to COVID-19. The CDR3 runs from the conserved cysteine through the conserved F or W. Each record gives: clone size, D gene, V gene, J gene, CDR3 protein, CDR3 DNA. D genes are given only for firm matches. Size is omitted from some rows. Given values are once, few, many or a class for expanded clones.

>.|TRBD1|TRBV5-1|TRBJ1-1
CASSLARQGITEAFF
TGCGCCAGCAGCTTGGCCCGACAGGGCATAACTGAAGCTTTCTTT
>.|TRBD2|TRBV9|TRBJ2-5
CASSLGLGGETQYF
TGTGCCAGCAGCCTCGGACTAGGAGGGGAGACCCAGTACTTC
>.|.|TRBV12-5|TRBJ1-1
CASGHGSGSDTEAFF
TGTGCTAGTGGTCACGGCAGCGGGTCGGACACTGAAGCTTTCTTT
>.|TRBD2|TRBV27|TRBJ2-3
CASRGLAGGRNTDTQYF
TGTGCCAGCAGGGGACTAGCGGGAGGGCGTAACACAGATACGCAGTATTTT
>.|.|TRBV11-2|TRBJ2-7
CASSGRPERLRAYEQYF
TGTGCCAGCAGCGGAAGACCAGAGAGGTTGAGGGCCTACGAGCAGTACTTC
>.|TRBD1|TRBV27|TRBJ1-6
CASSLDRGNSPLHF
TGTGCCAGCAGTCTGGACAGGGGCAATTCACCCCTCCACTTT
>.|TRBD1|TRBV5-6|TRBJ1-4
CASSFGTENEKLFF
TGTGCCAGCAGCTTCGGGACAGAAAATGAAAAACTGTTTTTT
>few|.|TRBV10-3|TRBJ1-6
CATGGRVNSPLHF
TGTGCCACCGGGGGACGGGTTAATTCACCCCTCCACTTT
>few|TRBD1|TRBV24-1|TRBJ2-1
CATSDHSGTGSDEQFF
TGTGCCACCAGTGATCATTCCGGGACAGGGTCCGATGAGCAGTTCTTC
>.|TRBD1|TRBV2|TRBJ1-2
CASSDDREYGYTF
TGTGCCAGCAGTGATGACAGGGAATATGGCTACACCTTC
>.|TRBD2|TRBV11-3|TRBJ2-7
CASSPPASGLGSPEQYF
TGTGCCAGCAGCCCTCCCGCTAGCGGGTTGGGTTCTCCCGAGCAGTACTTC
>.|TRBD1|TRBV19|TRBJ1-2
CATRDRESFNYGYTF
TGTGCCACCCGGGACAGGGAATCCTTCAACTATGGCTACACCTTC
>.|TRBD2|TRBV18|TRBJ2-7
CASSPPTSGRATYEQYF
TGTGCCAGCTCACCACCTACTAGCGGGAGGGCCACCTACGAGCAGTACTTC
>.|TRBD1|TRBV7-6|TRBJ1-1
CASSGTGPTEAFF
TGTGCCAGCAGCGGGACAGGGCCCACTGAAGCTTTCTTT
>.|.|TRBV5-1|TRBJ2-3
CASSLGSFTDTQYF
TGCGCCAGCAGCTTGGGCAGTTTCACAGATACGCAGTATTTT